This T cell receptor (beta chain) is drawn from a study of read filtering for tumor transcriptome and immune sequencing. The library was built from about 0.4 ug RNA with molecular barcoded adaptors for alpha/delta and beta/gamma chains. TCRdb itself ran the reads through MiXCR, one entry per CDR3 protein. The sample records roughly 130,000 distinct CDR3 sequences, roughly 13% being singletons. This clonotype has at least ten counts. This CDR3 is built from 14 residues. Germline V gene data show CDR1 as SGHAT and CDR2 as FQNNGV. Trimming took off 2 bases at V and 3 bases at J, with 8 bases between the two ends.

This TCR derives from a donor at least 40 years old with multiple myeloma. V is TRBV11-2 and J is TRBJ2-1; D unclear. Input material: a population of CD138-negative cells sorted from bone marrow. For the CDR3, the DNA is TGTGCCAGCAGCTTATTAGTGGACTACAATGAGCAGTTCTTC. Protein product: CASSLLVDYNEQFF. The whole variable domain, filled in from reference TRBV11-2 and TRBJ2-1, reads EAGVAQSPRYKIIEKRQSVAFWCNPISGHATLYWYQQILGQGPKLLIQFQNNGVVDDSQLPKDRFSAERLKGVDSTLKIQPAKLEDSAVYLCASSLLVDYNEQFFGPGTRLTVL.